The 25 T cell receptor beta chains below come from one sample, sequenced in a study of shared clonotypes between healthy human individuals. Method: immunoSEQ multiplex PCR; TCRdb's copy keeps in-frame clones and lacks some. The sample has around 1,000,000 clones; 70% to 85% are singletons. The source material was memory CD4+ T cells from PBMCs. Regarding subset: CD45RA-negative fraction. The source of these receptors is a man between 18 and 29 years old in good health. Some clones in this sample may be carry-over from other donors' samples.

The chain uses TRBV6-6 and TRBJ2-3; D is uncertain. Trimming removed 3 bases from V and 2 bases from J, with 9 bases in between. CDR1 is MNHNY and CDR2 is SVGAGI in the germline V gene (reference sequence). CDR3 size: 14 residues. The CDR3 DNA sequence: TGTGCCAGCAGTTATTCCCGGCTCACAGATACGCAGTATTTT. As protein: CASSYSRLTDTQYF.

This clone has a handful of counts. V is TRBV5-1 and J is TRBJ1-1, with unresolved D. This CDR3 contains 14 residues. The germline V and J ends were trimmed by 1 base and 0 bases, with 7 bases remaining between them. Germline CDR1 and CDR2: SGHRS and YFSETQ. The CDR3 nucleotides are TGCGCCAGCAGCTTGCGGGCCGTGAACACTGAAGCTTTCTTT. Translated: CASSLRAVNTEAFF.

This clone turned up a few times. The chain is built from TRBV28 and TRBJ1-2, with D tentatively TRBD1 (5 bases). Trimming took 6 bases from V and 11 from J, leaving 13 bases between them. The CDR3 runs 11 residues. Germline CDR1 reads MDHEN; CDR2 reads SYDVKM. CDR3 region: CASRTQGEYTF. DNA for the CDR3: TGTGCCAGCAGGACGCAGGGAGAATACACCTTC.

Here the CDR3 reads CASSDRVGSEKLFF. CDR3 nucleotides: TGTGCCAGCAGCGACAGGGTAGGGTCTGAAAAACTGTTTTTT. This chain links TRBV7-9 with TRBJ1-4, with 7 nucleotides matching TRBD1. The germline gives CDR1 SEHNR, CDR2 FQNEAQ (reference sequence). This CDR3 contains 14 residues. The junction had 7 bases not matched to a gene; V was cut back by 5 bases and J by 7 bases.

This clone was detected only once. The sample holds other DNA sequences that translate to the same CDR3. This rearrangement joins TRBV29-1 to TRBJ2-3; D unclear. CDR1 is SQVTM and CDR2 is ANQGSEA in the germline V gene. The CDR3 is 14 amino acids. Trimming took 4 bases from V and 0 from J, leaving 11 bases between them. CDR3 nucleotide sequence: TGCAGCGTTGCTGTGAGTACTAGCACAGATACGCAGTATTTT. Translated: CSVAVSTSTDTQYF.

This clone has only one observation. The genes are TRBV27 and TRBJ2-7, with TRBD2 as a possible D gene (7 bases). This CDR3 comprises 15 residues. Germline V gene sequence: CDR1 MNHEY, CDR2 SMNVEV (reference sequence). Trimming removed 2 bases from V and 0 bases from J, with 11 bases in between. CDR3: CASSLVGGASYEQYF. Here the CDR3 DNA reads TGTGCCAGCAGTTTAGTGGGGGGGGCCTCCTACGAGCAGTACTTC.

As regards this clone: The sample contains more than one DNA sequence encoding this CDR3. The chain employs TRBV9 and TRBJ2-2, with 8 bases that match TRBD1. V lost 2 bases, J lost 4 bases, and 4 bases stayed unmatched. The CDR3 has 15 residues. CDR1 is SGDLS and CDR2 is YYNGEE in the germline V gene. CDR3 residues: CASSVAGGGTGELFF. As DNA, the CDR3 is TGTGCCAGCAGCGTCGCAGGGGGCGGCACCGGGGAGCTGTTTTTT.

The chain joins TRBV9 to TRBJ1-1; 8 nucleotides line up with TRBD1. The CDR3 has 15 amino acids. Trimming cost V 1 base and J 4 bases; bases outside gene matches: 6. CDR1 and CDR2 (germline): SGDLS, YYNGEE. As DNA, the CDR3 is TGTGCCAGCAGCGTACAGGGGGCTCAAGGCACTGAAGCTTTCTTT. This translates into CASSVQGAQGTEAFF.

This clone was found a few times. The gene calls are TRBV9 and TRBJ1-2, with 7 bases identical to TRBD1. CDR1 is SGDLS, CDR2 YYNGEE, per germline. The CDR3 consists of 13 residues. After removal of 1 base from V and 8 bases from J, the junction contained 5 bases not matched to a gene. Here the CDR3 reads CASSVNRGGGYTF. In DNA form, the CDR3 reads TGTGCCAGCAGCGTAAACAGGGGTGGCGGCTACACCTTC.

The rearrangement joins TRBV19 to TRBJ2-7; D might be TRBD1 (6 bases). The CDR3 has 15 amino acids. Trimming removed 9 bases at V and 5 bases at J, with 23 bases between. Germline assignment: CDR1 LNHDA and CDR2 SQIVND (reference sequence). This chain's CDR3 is CASRFRGQKQDEQYF. For the CDR3, the DNA is TGTGCCAGCCGATTCAGGGGCCAAAAACAGGACGAGCAGTACTTC.

This chain uses TRBV7-6 with TRBJ2-5; no definite D call. The CDR3 is 15 residues long. CDR1 and CDR2 (germline): SGHVS, FNYEAQ. Trimming took off 5 bases at V and 5 bases at J, with 18 bases between the two ends. The CDR3 reads CASSPRHLLGETQYF. CDR3 in DNA: TGTGCCAGCAGCCCGAGACACCTCCTAGGGGAGACCCAGTACTTC.

The table lists this clone with a count of one. V and J are TRBV4-1 and TRBJ2-2, with 15 bases matching TRBD2. Germline lookup yields CDR1 MGHRA and CDR2 YSYEKL. The V segment lost 3 bases and the J segment 2 bases; nucleotides outside the gene matches: 7. This CDR3 has 19 amino acids. The CDR3 region has the DNA TGCGCCAGCAGCCAGCCTGGACTAGCGGGAGGGATAAACACCGGGGAGCTGTTTTTT. Amino acids: CASSQPGLAGGINTGELFF.

The chain uses TRBV9 and TRBJ2-6; the D gene is possibly TRBD2 (6 bases). CDR1 and CDR2 (germline): SGDLS, YYNGEE. The V and J ends lost 4 bases and 8 bases respectively, with 28 bases between them. The CDR3 runs 19 residues. The CDR3 bases are TGTGCCAGCAGCCTCTCGACGGGGGACTCCTCACTCAGCCCCAACGTCCTGACTTTC. Translation: CASSLSTGDSSLSPNVLTF.

The rearrangement uses TRBV19 and TRBJ1-2; maybe TRBD1 (5 bases). The germline gives CDR1 LNHDA, CDR2 SQIVND (reference sequence). CDR3 length: 15 amino acids. Trimming took 3 bases from V and 3 from J, leaving 14 bases between them. The CDR3 loop is CASSIQEGLDYGYTF. The CDR3 nucleotides are TGTGCCAGTAGTATTCAAGAGGGGCTCGACTATGGCTACACCTTC.

The rearrangement joins TRBV4-3 to TRBJ2-5, with D perhaps TRBD1 (5 bases). The CDR3 contains 16 residues. Germline V gene lookup returns CDR1 LGHNA and CDR2 YSLEER. V was shortened by 0 bases and J by 5 bases, with 16 bases between the two germline ends. In DNA form, the CDR3 reads TGCGCCAGCAGCCAAGAACCAGCAGGGATTACGGAGACCCAGTACTTC. It is translated as CASSQEPAGITETQYF.

V gene TRBV5-1 combines with J gene TRBJ2-1; D unclear. This CDR3 has 14 residues. Trimming removed 4 bases from V and 7 bases from J, with 15 bases in between. Germline V gene lookup returns CDR1 SGHRS and CDR2 YFSETQ. CDR3 sequence: CASSLPTDGNEQFF. CDR3 sequence (DNA): TGCGCCAGCAGCCTCCCCACCGATGGGAATGAGCAGTTCTTC.

The rearrangement joins TRBV9 to TRBJ1-1, with D possibly matching TRBD1 (5 bases). Trimming took off 0 bases at V and 7 bases at J, with 10 bases between the two ends. Germline lookup yields CDR1 SGDLS and CDR2 YYNGEE. The CDR3 has 13 amino acids. CDR3 sequence reads: CASSVDQGVEAFF. Here the CDR3 DNA reads TGTGCCAGCAGCGTAGACCAGGGTGTTGAAGCTTTCTTT.

J is TRBJ2-5 and V is TRBV4-1, with TRBD1 matching 11 bases. Germline V gives CDR1 MGHRA, CDR2 YSYEKL. The CDR3 has 16 amino acids. After removal of 4 bases from V and 6 bases from J, the junction contained 10 bases not matched to a gene. The CDR3 nucleotides read TGCGCCAGCAGCCTTCCTCCGGGACAGGGGGACAAGACCCAGTACTTC. Protein: CASSLPPGQGDKTQYF.

This chain's CDR3 is CSVENRISYEQYF. CDR3 sequence (DNA): TGCAGCGTTGAGAACAGGATCTCCTACGAGCAGTACTTC. The chain is built from TRBV29-1 and TRBJ2-7; tentative D call: TRBD1 (5 bases). Trimming shortened V by 3 bases and J by 0 bases, and 9 bases separated the two germline ends. Germline V gives CDR1 SQVTM, CDR2 ANQGSEA. The CDR3 contains 13 residues.

V is TRBV9 and J is TRBJ2-3; 8 bases agree with TRBD2. The CDR3 sequence is 14 residues long. V lost 6 bases and J lost 2; bases outside the gene matches: 5. Germline lookup yields CDR1 SGDLS and CDR2 YYNGEE. This CDR3 is CASKRELHTDTQYF. DNA of the CDR3: TGTGCCAGCAAGCGGGAGCTACACACAGATACGCAGTATTTT.

Worth noting for this clone: An end of the junction does not agree with germline; a read error may underlie this. V is TRBV28 and J is TRBJ2-1; D gene unclear. Germline values: CDR1 MDHEN, CDR2 SYDVKM. The CDR3 has 13 residues. CDR3 sequence: CATYVGSSNEQFF. CDR3 in DNA: TGTGCCACCTACGTTGGGTCCTCCAATGAGCAGTTCTTC. Full variable domain (remainder filled in from reference TRBV28 and TRBJ2-1): DVKVTQSSRYLVKRTGEKVFLECVQDMDHENMFWYRQDPGLGLRLIYFSYDVKMKEKGDIPEGYSVSREKKERFSLILESASTNQTSMYLCATYVGSSNEQFFGPGTRLTVL.

CDR3 sequence (DNA): TGTGCCAGCTCACCACAAGTCGCGTCAGGGGGCTACGAGCAGTACTTC. Its protein is CASSPQVASGGYEQYF. The chain couples TRBV18 to TRBJ2-7, with 7 positions matching TRBD1. The J segment lost 3 bases and the V segment lost 1 base, leaving 9 bases of the junction unmatched. Germline V CDR1 and CDR2: KGHSH, LQKENI. CDR3 length equals 16 residues.

The chain combines TRBV7-2 with TRBJ2-2; D not certain. This CDR3 contains 14 residues. Germline lookup yields CDR1 SGHTA and CDR2 FQGNSA. V was trimmed by 3 bases and J by 1 base, leaving 6 bases between them. This chain's CDR3 is CASSFTRNTGELFF. The CDR3 nucleotides read TGTGCCAGCAGCTTTACGAGGAACACCGGGGAGCTGTTTTTT. Combining the CDR3 with reference TRBV7-2 and TRBJ2-2 gives the whole variable domain GAGVSQSPSNKVTEKGKDVELRCDPISGHTALYWYRQSLGQGLEFLIYFQGNSAPDKSGLPSDRFSAERTGGSVSTLTIQRTQQEDSAVYLCASSFTRNTGELFFGEGSRLTVL.

Only a few counts were recorded for this clone. The chain carries TRBV7-2 and TRBJ2-6; TRBD1 agrees at 7 bases. Trimming at V came to 4 bases and at J to 0 bases, leaving 0 bases not matched to a gene. The CDR3 has 15 amino acids. In germline, CDR1 is SGHTA, CDR2 FQGNSA. As DNA, the CDR3 is TGTGCCAGCAGCTCAGGGGGCTCTGGGGCCAACGTCCTGACTTTC. Residues: CASSSGGSGANVLTF. The full variable domain, its missing parts supplied by reference TRBV7-2 and TRBJ2-6, is GAGVSQSPSNKVTEKGKDVELRCDPISGHTALYWYRQSLGQGLEFLIYFQGNSAPDKSGLPSDRFSAERTGGSVSTLTIQRTQQEDSAVYLCASSSGGSGANVLTFGAGSRLTVL.

The chain couples TRBV5-5 to TRBJ1-1; D remains unclear. V lost 6 bases and J 1 base, leaving 10 bases between the germline ends. Germline V gene data show CDR1 as SGHKS and CDR2 as YYEKEE (reference sequence). CDR3 length: 13 residues. The CDR3 nucleotides are TGTGCCAGCACCCTTTCCTCGAACACTGAAGCTTTCTTT. It is translated as CASTLSSNTEAFF.